This T cell receptor beta chain came from a study of blood T cells in healthy people across ages. Study-level results: TCR beta diversity was tightly associated with the proportion of naive T cells.

Then a second PCR, running about 7 to 11 cycles, was carried out with a sample-barcoded 5' primer and a J-beta primer mix. All cDNA molecules were each tagged by a template-switch adaptor with 12 random nucleotides. Each CDR3 protein gets one entry after TCRdb re-called the 5' RACE reads with MiXCR. Among over 600,000 distinct CDR3 sequences listed, roughly 21% were seen once. The sample holds a few counts of this clonotype. Its specificity is not known. Trimming removed 1 base at V and 4 bases at J, with 7 bases between. Germline CDR1 and CDR2: DFQATT and SNEGSKA (reference sequence). The CDR3 spans 12 residues.

This receptor was identified in a man in his 70s in good health. The chain is built from TRBV20-1 and TRBJ2-5; D gene ambiguous. Sequencing was performed on blood. CDR3 nucleotides: TGCAGTGCTAGAGTCACTACAGAGACCCAGTACTTC. Its protein is CSARVTTETQYF.